This T cell receptor beta chain stems from a study of T cells after yellow fever vaccination. Study-level points and caveats: A large majority of primary-vaccination clones showed up again after the booster (96% CD4, 88% CD8).

This clonotype was detected only a few times. Its target is not known. Making TCR cDNA involved 5'RACE template switching, which added UMIs and a universal primer site. TCRdb passed the 5' RACE reads through MiXCR, listing each CDR3 protein once. The sample yields around 550,000 distinct CDR3 sequences, roughly 19% seen once. The TCR was taken from a young man who received the YFV17D yellow fever vaccine. The sequences come from PBMCs, collected 15 days after the yellow fever booster vaccination.

The CDR3 region is CATSREAALATQYF. The CDR3 coding sequence is TGTGCCACCAGCAGAGAAGCAGCGTTAGCGACCCAGTACTTC. The rearrangement joins TRBV15 to TRBJ2-5; D ambiguous. Germline V gene data show CDR1 as LNHNV and CDR2 as YYDKDF (reference sequence). V gave up 0 bases and J gave up 7 bases, with 12 bases separating them. The CDR3 is made up of 14 amino acids.